The clone carrying this T cell receptor beta chain was counted many times. The record originates from a study of T cell responses to AZD1222 COVID-19 vaccine. The V gene's germline CDR1 is SGHVS and CDR2 FQNEAQ. The CDR3 spans 12 residues. Trimming took 8 bases from V and 3 from J, leaving 10 bases between them. Profiling relied on immunoSEQ multiplex PCR, and the TCRdb table lists in-frame clones only, not all of them. The sample lists about 160,000 clones, roughly nine tenths occurring once. The receptor comes from an adult in good health. The chain recombines TRBV7-8 with TRBJ1-1, with D possibly TRBD1 on 6 matching bases. This material consisted of peripheral blood, taken on day 0 of AZD1222 vaccination. DNA of the CDR3: TGTGCCAGCCAGGGGTCAGACACTGAAGCTTTCTTT. The encoded protein is CASQGSDTEAFF.